This TCR beta chain was retrieved from a study of T cells after yellow fever vaccination. Study outcomes and limitations: Across the CD4 and CD8 compartments, a small share of clonotypes was present in both. Peaking on day 5 versus 15, the secondary response was faster but weaker. Booster sampling recovered most clones from primary vaccination (around 97% CD4, 88% CD8).

5'RACE template switching generated TCR cDNA, adding a universal primer site and UMIs. TCRdb passed the 5' RACE reads through MiXCR, listing each CDR3 protein once. The sample contains approximately 120,000 distinct CDR3 sequences, 8.9% of which appear only once. This CDR3 comprises 15 residues. CDR1 is SNHLY, CDR2 FYNNEI, per germline. Between the trimmed V and J ends, which lost 11 bases and 2 bases, there was a span of 20 bases. This clonotype turned up a few times. Its antigen is undetermined. This TCR was recovered from a man between 18 and 29 years old who received the YFV17D yellow fever vaccine. The sequenced sample was CD8+ T cells sorted from PBMCs, obtained on the day of the yellow fever booster vaccination. This chain uses TRBV2 with TRBJ2-3; a possible D gene is TRBD1 (6 bases). The CDR3, as DNA: TGTGCCTCTCAAAGGGGGATAGGGCCCACAGATACGCAGTATTTT. This gives the protein CASQRGIGPTDTQYF.